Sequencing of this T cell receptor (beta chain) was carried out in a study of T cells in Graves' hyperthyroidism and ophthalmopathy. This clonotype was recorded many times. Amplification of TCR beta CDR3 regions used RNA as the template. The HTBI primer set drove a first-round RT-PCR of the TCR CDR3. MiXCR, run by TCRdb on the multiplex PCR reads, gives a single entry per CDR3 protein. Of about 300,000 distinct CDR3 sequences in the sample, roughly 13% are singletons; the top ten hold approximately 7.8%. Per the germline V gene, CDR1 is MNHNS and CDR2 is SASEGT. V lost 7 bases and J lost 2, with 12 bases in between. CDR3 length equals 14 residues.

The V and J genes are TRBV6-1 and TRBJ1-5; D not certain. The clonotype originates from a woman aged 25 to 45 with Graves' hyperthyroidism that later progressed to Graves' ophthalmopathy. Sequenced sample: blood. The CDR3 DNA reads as TGTGCCAGCATCAAAGCAGGCGGCAATCAGCCCCAGCATTTT. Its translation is CASIKAGGNQPQHF.